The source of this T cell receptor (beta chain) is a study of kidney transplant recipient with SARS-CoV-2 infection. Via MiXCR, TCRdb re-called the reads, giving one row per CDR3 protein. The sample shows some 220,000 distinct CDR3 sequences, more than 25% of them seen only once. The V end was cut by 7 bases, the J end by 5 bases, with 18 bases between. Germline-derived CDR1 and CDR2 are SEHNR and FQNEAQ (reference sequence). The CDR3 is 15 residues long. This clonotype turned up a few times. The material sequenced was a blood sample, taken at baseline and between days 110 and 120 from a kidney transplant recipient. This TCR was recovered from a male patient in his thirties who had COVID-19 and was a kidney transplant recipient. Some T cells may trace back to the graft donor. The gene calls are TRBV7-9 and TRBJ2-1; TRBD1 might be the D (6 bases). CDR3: CASTIPGVEDNEQFF. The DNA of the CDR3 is TGTGCCAGCACCATCCCAGGGGTGGAAGACAATGAGCAGTTCTTC.